This is a list of T cell receptor beta chains from one sample in a study of T cells expressing NK-cell markers. TCRdb re-called the 5' RACE reads and gives one entry per CDR3 protein, without DNA. The table lists about 300,000 distinct CDR3 sequences. Material: blood T cells: a sorted CD56 or NKG2C T cell subset, CD4+ or CD8+ T cells, or bulk PBMC T cells (not recorded which). Receptor source: a woman aged 18 to 75 in good health. The CDR3 runs from the conserved cysteine through the conserved F or W.

TRBV10-3	TRBJ1-5	CAISESVQPQHF
TRBV20-1	TRBJ1-4	CSALTSNDEKLFF
TRBV12-3/TRBV12-4	TRBJ2-7	CASSSGPSYEQYF
TRBV11-3	TRBJ2-1	CASSLSTSESEQFF
TRBV7-9	TRBJ1-2	CASSLAQGRRGYTF
TRBV6-2/TRBV6-3	TRBJ1-3	CASTRRSSGNTIYF
TRBV20-1	TRBJ1-1	CSAREDGRLTMNTEAFF
TRBV19	TRBJ1-6	CASGGNPAYNSPLHF
TRBV14	TRBJ1-2	CASSQDRNYGYTF
TRBV7-3	TRBJ1-1	CASSYEPGSGTEAFF